One and the same sample provided the 21 T cell receptor beta chains below, sequenced in a study of tissue T cells after allogeneic stem cell transplantation. The protocol was immunoSEQ multiplex PCR, while the TCRdb copy is restricted to in-frame clones and leaves out a portion. This table holds nearly 10,000 clones, over 60% found once. Material: tissue from the stomach, obtained at autopsy. The source is a male donor aged 60 or over with lung cancer.

The V and J genes are TRBV7-2 and TRBJ2-7; 9 nucleotides align to TRBD1. The CDR3 spans 14 residues. V trimming: 1 base; J trimming: 3 bases; junction bases outside the gene matches: 1. CDR1 and CDR2 (germline): SGHTA, FQGNSA. The DNA of the CDR3 is TGTGCCAGCAGCTTAGGGGGACAGGGCTACGAGCAGTACTTC. This gives the protein CASSLGGQGYEQYF.

This clone was observed a handful of times. V usage is TRBV9 and J usage is TRBJ2-7; 7 nucleotides match TRBD2. This CDR3 is 14 amino acids long. Trimming removed 6 bases from V and 3 bases from J; junction bases left unmatched: 9. CDR1 is SGDLS, CDR2 YYNGEE, per germline. The CDR3, as DNA: TGTGCCAGCACCCCGGGACTAACCAACTACGAGCAGTACTTC. Translation gives CASTPGLTNYEQYF. Together with reference TRBV9 and TRBJ2-7, the CDR3 gives the full variable domain: DSGVTQTPKHLITATGQRVTLRCSPRSGDLSVYWYQQSLDQGLQFLIQYYNGEERAKGNILERFSAQQFPDLHSELNLSSLELGDSALYFCASTPGLTNYEQYFGPGTRLTVT.

CDR3 DNA: TGTGCCAGTAGTACCAGGCCAAGTTATAGCAATCAGCCCCAGCATTTT. It specifies CASSTRPSYSNQPQHF. The V gene is TRBV19, the J gene TRBJ1-5, with no clear D. This CDR3 spans 16 amino acids. Germline-derived CDR1 and CDR2 are LNHDA and SQIVND (reference sequence). Deletions cut 4 bases from V and 0 bases from J, with 13 bases between. The full variable domain, its missing parts supplied by reference TRBV19 and TRBJ1-5, is DGGITQSPKYLFRKEGQNVTLSCEQNLNHDAMYWYRQDPGQGLRLIYYSQIVNDFQKGDIAEGYSVSREKKESFPLTVTSAQKNPTAFYLCASSTRPSYSNQPQHFGDGTRLSIL.

The chain links TRBV7-9 to TRBJ2-5; TRBD2 agrees at 9 bases. The CDR3 totals 15 residues. Germline CDR1 and CDR2: SEHNR and FQNEAQ (reference sequence). V shed 5 bases, J shed 1 base, and the junction held 5 bases outside the gene matches. The chain's CDR3 is CASSKTGLAQETQYF. CDR3 in DNA: TGTGCCAGCAGCAAAACGGGACTAGCCCAAGAGACCCAGTACTTC.

CDR3 in DNA: TGTGCCAGCAGCTCGAATCCCGGGACAGCTACCGGCTACACCTTC. It yields the protein CASSSNPGTATGYTF. The chain recombines TRBV7-8 with TRBJ1-2; TRBD1 agrees at 7 bases. V trimming: 4 bases; J trimming: 8 bases; junction bases outside the gene matches: 13. CDR3 length: 15 amino acids. The germline gives CDR1 SGHVS, CDR2 FQNEAQ.

The J gene is TRBJ1-5, the V gene TRBV7-2, with D possibly being TRBD1 (5 bases). Trimming stripped 0 bases from V and 8 bases from J, with 14 bases between. The CDR3 runs to 15 residues. The germline gives CDR1 SGHTA, CDR2 FQGNSA. The CDR3 DNA reads as TGTGCCAGCAGCTTAGCGTCGGGTGGGGGTGAGCCCCAGCATTTT. As protein: CASSLASGGGEPQHF.

This clone came up a few times. The chain recombines TRBV2 with TRBJ2-1; 7 positions match TRBD1. This CDR3 has 14 residues. J lost 7 bases, V lost 6 bases, and 9 bases had no gene match. Germline lookup yields CDR1 SNHLY and CDR2 FYNNEI. Written as DNA, the CDR3 is TGTGCCAGCAGATCCTCGACAGGGTTTAATGAGCAGTTCTTC. It translates to CASRSSTGFNEQFF.

This clone was observed a handful of times. V is TRBV19 and J is TRBJ2-5; TRBD1 matches at 10 bases. V shed 6 bases and J 5 bases; nucleotides not matched to a gene: 12. Looked up from germline, CDR1 is LNHDA and CDR2 is SQIVND (reference sequence). The length of the CDR3 is 16 residues. CDR3 residues: CASRAVGTGADETQYF. CDR3 coding DNA: TGTGCCAGTAGGGCGGTTGGGACAGGGGCGGACGAGACCCAGTACTTC. Looking up the rest from reference TRBV19 and TRBJ2-5 gives the full variable domain: DGGITQSPKYLFRKEGQNVTLSCEQNLNHDAMYWYRQDPGQGLRLIYYSQIVNDFQKGDIAEGYSVSREKKESFPLTVTSAQKNPTAFYLCASRAVGTGADETQYFGPGTRLLVL.

The chain employs TRBV3-1 (or the pseudogene TRBV3-2) and TRBJ1-1, with D unresolved. The CDR3 covers 14 residues. Germline CDR1 is LGHDT and CDR2 is YNNKEL (reference sequence). Trimming shortened V by 3 bases and J by 4 bases, and 12 bases separated the two germline ends. The CDR3 coding sequence is TGTGCCAGCAGCCAGTCACAAGACCTCACTGAAGCTTTCTTT. This sequence encodes CASSQSQDLTEAFF.

The genes are TRBV4-3 and TRBJ2-1; D call uncertain. The germline V gene has CDR1 LGHNA and CDR2 YSLEER. The CDR3 sequence is 15 residues long. With 4 bases removed from V and 0 bases from J, the gap between germline ends came to 10 bases. DNA for the CDR3: TGCGCCAGCAGCCCAGATCAGAGCTCCTACAATGAGCAGTTCTTC. It translates to CASSPDQSSYNEQFF.

This clone was found once. This CDR3 is also generated by other DNA sequences in the sample. The chain has TRBV19 and TRBJ1-3; D is perhaps TRBD1 (5 bases). V lost 4 bases to trimming and J lost 1 base, with 5 bases between them. The CDR3 extends over 13 amino acids. Germline CDR1 reads LNHDA; CDR2 reads SQIVND (reference sequence). CDR3 region: CASSTGSGNTIYF. The CDR3 DNA reads as TGTGCCAGTAGTACAGGGTCTGGAAACACCATATATTTT.

This chain uses TRBV27 with TRBJ2-3, with D tentatively TRBD1 (5 bases). Germline CDR1 MNHEY, CDR2 SMNVEV (reference sequence). The ends were cut back, 6 bases at V and 1 base at J, with 11 bases in the middle. The CDR3 runs to 14 residues. CDR3 in amino acids: CASSPIGGTDTQYF. CDR3 nucleotides: TGTGCCAGCAGCCCCATAGGGGGCACAGATACGCAGTATTTT.

The chain is built from TRBV20-1 and TRBJ1-1, with D unresolved. This CDR3 contains 12 residues. Trimming removed 3 bases at V and 1 base at J, with 6 bases between. Germline lookup yields CDR1 DFQATT and CDR2 SNEGSKA (reference sequence). CDR3 DNA: TGCAGTGCTAGTAACACGAACACTGAAGCTTTCTTT. It translates to CSASNTNTEAFF.

This clone has only a few counts. The same CDR3 is also encoded by other DNA sequences in this sample. The chain is built from TRBV4-1 and TRBJ1-4; the D gene is possibly TRBD1 (5 bases). Germline loops: CDR1 MGHRA, CDR2 YSYEKL. CDR3 length: 14 residues. Trimming stripped 3 bases from V and 3 bases from J, with 8 bases between. CDR3 bases: TGCGCCAGCAGCCAGGGGGTCGCTAATGAAAAACTGTTTTTT. As protein: CASSQGVANEKLFF.

The chain has TRBV9 and TRBJ2-2; the D gene is possibly TRBD2 (6 bases). Deletions cut 3 bases from V and 4 bases from J, with 19 bases between. Germline CDR1 SGDLS, CDR2 YYNGEE. The CDR3 is 17 amino acids. The CDR3 DNA reads as TGTGCCAGCAGCGCGGACGCCTCAGCGGGCCTCACCGGGGAGCTGTTTTTT. It encodes CASSADASAGLTGELFF.

As for this clone: Lacking the conserved final phenylalanine or tryptophan, this CDR3 likely reflects a read error. The DNA is left out, because the CDR3 cannot be placed on it with certainty; the CDR3 is given as TCRdb lists it. The chain carries TRBV24-1 and TRBJ1-1. Germline V gene data show CDR1 as KGHDR and CDR2 as SFDVKD. A total of 10 residues make up the CDR3, ends included. The chain's CDR3 is CATRGGRVRV.

This chain joins TRBV12-3 or TRBV12-4 and TRBJ1-2; 11 bases align to TRBD1. Trimming removed 5 bases from V and 7 bases from J; junction bases left unmatched: 3. The CDR3 is 13 amino acids. CDR3 residues: CASSLGTGGGYTF. CDR3 sequence (DNA): TGTGCCAGCAGTCTCGGGACAGGGGGTGGCTACACCTTC.

V usage is TRBV7-2 and J usage is TRBJ2-7; 7 bases align to TRBD2. J lost 2 bases, V lost 5 bases, and 6 bases had no gene match. Germline loops: CDR1 SGHTA, CDR2 FQGNSA. The CDR3 loop spans 14 amino acids. The CDR3 DNA is TGTGCCAGCAGCCAAGCGGGAACGGCCTACGAGCAGTACTTC. It translates to CASSQAGTAYEQYF. Full variable domain (remainder filled in from reference TRBV7-2 and TRBJ2-7): GAGVSQSPSNKVTEKGKDVELRCDPISGHTALYWYRQSLGQGLEFLIYFQGNSAPDKSGLPSDRFSAERTGGSVSTLTIQRTQQEDSAVYLCASSQAGTAYEQYFGPGTRLTVT.

The chain combines TRBV5-1 with TRBJ2-7; 8 bases agree with TRBD1. Looked up from germline, CDR1 is SGHRS and CDR2 is YFSETQ. With 4 bases clipped from V and 6 bases from J, the junction kept 6 bases outside the gene matches. The length of the CDR3 is 13 residues. CDR3 sequence: CASSRDRLTEQYF. The DNA of the CDR3 is TGCGCCAGCAGCCGGGACAGGTTGACCGAGCAGTACTTC.

As to this clone: Other DNA sequences in this sample translate to the same CDR3. This chain links TRBV5-1 with TRBJ1-2; D possibly corresponds to TRBD1 (6 bases). Germline CDR1 SGHRS, CDR2 YFSETQ. V lost 7 bases and J lost 3, with 16 bases in between. This CDR3 has 14 residues. The CDR3 reads CASSLQGGDYGYTF. CDR3 DNA: TGCGCCAGCTCCTTACAGGGAGGGGACTATGGCTACACCTTC.

V is TRBV7-9 and J is TRBJ1-2; D unresolved. V lost 4 bases and J lost 2, with 26 bases in between. This CDR3 has 19 residues. Germline V CDR1 and CDR2: SEHNR, FQNEAQ (reference sequence). The CDR3 nucleotides read TGTGCCAGCAGCTCCCGAGCCGATGGACCTTGGGAGGCCAACTATGGCTACACCTTC. Translating gives CASSSRADGPWEANYGYTF.